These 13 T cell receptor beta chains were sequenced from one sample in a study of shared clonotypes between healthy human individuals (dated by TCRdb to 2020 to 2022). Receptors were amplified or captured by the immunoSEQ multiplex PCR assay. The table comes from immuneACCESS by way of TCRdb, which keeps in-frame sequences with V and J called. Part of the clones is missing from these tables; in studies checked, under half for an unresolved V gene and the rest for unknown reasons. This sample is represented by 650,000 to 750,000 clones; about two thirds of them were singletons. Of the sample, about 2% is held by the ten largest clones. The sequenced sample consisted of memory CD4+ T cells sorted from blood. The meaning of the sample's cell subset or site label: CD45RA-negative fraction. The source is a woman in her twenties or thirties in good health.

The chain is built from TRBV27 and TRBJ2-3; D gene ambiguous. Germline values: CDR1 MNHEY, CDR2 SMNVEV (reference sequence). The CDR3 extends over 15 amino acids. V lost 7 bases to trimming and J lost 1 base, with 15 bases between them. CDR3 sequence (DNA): TGTGCCAGCAACTCGCCGGCTCGTGGCACAGATACGCAGTATTTT. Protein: CASNSPARGTDTQYF.

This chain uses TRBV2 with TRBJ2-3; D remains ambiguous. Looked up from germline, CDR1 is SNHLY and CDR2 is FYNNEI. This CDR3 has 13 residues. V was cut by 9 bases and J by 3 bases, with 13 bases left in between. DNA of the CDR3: TGTGCCAGAGTACACCGAACAACAGATACGCAGTATTTT. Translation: CARVHRTTDTQYF.

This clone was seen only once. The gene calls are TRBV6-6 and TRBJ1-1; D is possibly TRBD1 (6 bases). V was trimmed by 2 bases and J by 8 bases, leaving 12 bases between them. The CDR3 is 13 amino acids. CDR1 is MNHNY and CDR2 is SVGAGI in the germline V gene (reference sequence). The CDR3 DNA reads TGTGCCAGCAGTTACCCTCCGACAGGCGAAGCTTTCTTT. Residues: CASSYPPTGEAFF.

CDR3 region: CASSEPSTFYGYTF. Written as DNA, the CDR3 is TGTGCCAGCAGTGAACCCAGTACCTTCTATGGCTACACCTTC. The chain is built from TRBV25-1 and TRBJ1-2; D is undetermined. Trimming cost V 2 bases and J 4 bases, with 11 bases left between them. CDR3 length: 14 amino acids. Germline values: CDR1 MGHDK, CDR2 SYGVNS.

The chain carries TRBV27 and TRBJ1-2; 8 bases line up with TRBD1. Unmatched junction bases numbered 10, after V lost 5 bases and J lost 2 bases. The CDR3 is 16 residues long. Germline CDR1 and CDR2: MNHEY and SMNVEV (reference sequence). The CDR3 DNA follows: TGTGCCAGCAGTGCTCAGACAGGGGTAATGAACTATGGCTACACCTTC. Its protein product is CASSAQTGVMNYGYTF.

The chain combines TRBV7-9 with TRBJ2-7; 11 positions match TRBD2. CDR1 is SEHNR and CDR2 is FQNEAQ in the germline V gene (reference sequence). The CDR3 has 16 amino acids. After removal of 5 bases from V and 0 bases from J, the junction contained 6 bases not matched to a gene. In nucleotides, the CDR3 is TGTGCCAGCAGCCTTAGACTAGCGGGGCACTCCTACGAGCAGTACTTC. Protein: CASSLRLAGHSYEQYF.

The CDR3 sequence is CASSMGTGSGNTIYF. Here the CDR3 DNA reads TGTGCCAGTAGTATGGGGACAGGCTCTGGAAACACCATATATTTT. This sequence joins TRBV19 and TRBJ1-3; 8 bases are a match to TRBD1. V gave up 3 bases and J gave up 0 bases; unmatched junction bases: 1. Germline CDR1 and CDR2: LNHDA and SQIVND (reference sequence). This CDR3 region has 15 residues.

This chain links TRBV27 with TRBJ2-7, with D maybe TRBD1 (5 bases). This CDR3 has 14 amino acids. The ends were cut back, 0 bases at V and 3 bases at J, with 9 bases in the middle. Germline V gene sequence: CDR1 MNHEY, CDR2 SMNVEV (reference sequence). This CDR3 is CASSLSGEDYEQYF. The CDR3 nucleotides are TGTGCCAGCAGTTTATCAGGGGAAGACTACGAGCAGTACTTC.

CDR3 region: CASKRTSSAYEQYF. The CDR3 DNA reads TGTGCCAGTAAACGGACTAGTAGTGCCTACGAGCAGTACTTC. This chain uses TRBV19 with TRBJ2-7; 7 nucleotides match TRBD2. Germline V gives CDR1 LNHDA, CDR2 SQIVND (reference sequence). The CDR3 contains 14 residues. Trimming took 7 bases from V and 2 from J; bases not matched to a gene: 8.

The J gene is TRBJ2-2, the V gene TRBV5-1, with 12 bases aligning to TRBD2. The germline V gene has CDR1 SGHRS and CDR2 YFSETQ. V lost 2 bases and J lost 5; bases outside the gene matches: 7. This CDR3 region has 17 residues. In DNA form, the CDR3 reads TGCGCCAGCAGCTTCAGGTCTCTAGCGGGAGGGACCGGGGAGCTGTTTTTT. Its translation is CASSFRSLAGGTGELFF.

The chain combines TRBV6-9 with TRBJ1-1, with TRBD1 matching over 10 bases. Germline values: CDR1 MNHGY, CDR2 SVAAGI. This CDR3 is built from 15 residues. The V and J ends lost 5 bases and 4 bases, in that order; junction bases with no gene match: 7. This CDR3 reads CASSAGQGKGTEAFF. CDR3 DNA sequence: TGTGCCAGCAGTGCGGGACAGGGGAAAGGCACTGAAGCTTTCTTT.

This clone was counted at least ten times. The DNA of the CDR3 is TGTGCCAGCAGTAATAGCGGAGAGCAGTACTTC. Protein sequence: CASSNSGEQYF. The chain uses TRBV2 and TRBJ2-5; TRBD2 might be the D (6 bases). Germline V lookup: CDR1 SNHLY, CDR2 FYNNEI. The CDR3 loop spans 11 amino acids. The V and J ends lost 5 bases and 11 bases respectively, with 12 bases between them.

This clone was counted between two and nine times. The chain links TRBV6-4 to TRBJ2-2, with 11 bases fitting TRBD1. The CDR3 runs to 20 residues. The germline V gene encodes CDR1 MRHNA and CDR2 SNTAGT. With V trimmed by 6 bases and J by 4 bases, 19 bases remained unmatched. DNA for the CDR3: TGTGCCAGCAGAGACCATTTCCGGGACAGGGGGTGGTCGGGCACCGGGGAGCTGTTTTTT. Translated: CASRDHFRDRGWSGTGELFF.